This TCR beta chain was sequenced in a study of cytomegalovirus exposure and HLA in healthy donors. Primers for the PCR totalled 60 Vbeta and 13 Jbeta. TCRdb's table, derived via immunoSEQ multiplex PCR, lists solely in-frame clones and lacks some. The data hold fewer than 150,000 clones, with approximately 80% observed a single time. Regarding this clone: Its antigen is currently unknown.

Study-level findings and limits: Being productive about 87% or about 30% of the time was typical of most TCR beta V segments in an earlier analysis.

Trimming removed 2 bases from V and 0 bases from J, with 13 bases in between. The CDR3 loop spans 17 amino acids. CDR1 SGHVS and CDR2 FNYEAQ come from the germline V gene. Sampled while nominally healthy, donors likely had unrecorded immune exposures. The chain has TRBV7-6 and TRBJ1-4; no reliable D call. The sequencing input was PBMCs. The sequence was collected from a young man in good health and CMV-seronegative. The CDR3 loop reads CASSLKQATTTNEKLFF. The CDR3, as DNA: TGTGCCAGCAGCTTAAAGCAGGCAACCACAACTAATGAAAAACTGTTTTTT. The whole variable domain, filled in from reference TRBV7-6 and TRBJ1-4, reads GAGVSQSPRYKVTKRGQDVALRCDPISGHVSLYWYRQALGQGPEFLTYFNYEAQQDKSGLPNDRFSAERPEGSISTLTIQRTEQRDSAMYRCASSLKQATTTNEKLFFGSGTQLSVL.